This TCR beta chain was captured in a study of T-cell reconstitution after alpha-beta-depleted transplantation in children. Study-wide results and limits: T cells produced anew were the main source of T-cell counts and diversity one year after transplant.

On this clonotype: Its antigen is undetermined.

Construction of the TCRbeta library involved unique molecular identifiers. TCRdb called the PCR reads again in MiXCR, with one record for every CDR3 protein. The table includes over 200,000 distinct CDR3 sequences, approximately 11% detected once. Germline CDR1 reads MNHNS; CDR2 reads SASEGT. This CDR3 has 13 amino acids. Between the trimmed V and J ends, which lost 3 bases and 10 bases, there was a span of 10 bases. The specimen comprised PBMCs, sampled before TCRalphabeta/CD19-depleted stem cell transplant. The gene calls are TRBV6-1 and TRBJ1-6; TRBD1 might be the D (5 bases). The clonotype originates from a child younger than two with acute myeloid leukemia, due to receive a stem cell transplant. The CDR3 spells CASSEDQGSPLHF. The CDR3 DNA is TGTGCCAGCAGTGAGGACCAGGGATCACCCCTCCACTTT.